The sequence of this T cell receptor beta chain was determined in a study of beta chain features in type 1 diabetes. Findings of the study overall: Moderate but significant shortening of TCRB CDR3s was recorded in all four CD4+ subsets from Type 1 diabetes patients.

The V gene lost 3 bases and the J gene lost 1 base, with 9 bases spanning the gap. The CDR3 is made up of 14 amino acids. Germline values: CDR1 LNHDA, CDR2 SQIVND (reference sequence). With respect to this clone: The antigen remains undetermined.

The investigators reverse transcribed all of the isolated RNA, so they sequenced expressed TCRB transcripts. The assay was immunoSEQ multiplex PCR, and TCRdb's table has in-frame clones only and misses some. Among approximately 150,000 clones listed, roughly 60% were seen once. This receptor was obtained from a man aged 25 to 40 with type 1 diabetes. The chain has TRBV19 and TRBJ2-5; D gene uncertain. Sequenced material: naive CD4+ T cells from blood. The CDR3 DNA follows: TGTGCCAGTAGTATGAGTCAGCTCCAAGAGACCCAGTACTTC. Its translation is CASSMSQLQETQYF.